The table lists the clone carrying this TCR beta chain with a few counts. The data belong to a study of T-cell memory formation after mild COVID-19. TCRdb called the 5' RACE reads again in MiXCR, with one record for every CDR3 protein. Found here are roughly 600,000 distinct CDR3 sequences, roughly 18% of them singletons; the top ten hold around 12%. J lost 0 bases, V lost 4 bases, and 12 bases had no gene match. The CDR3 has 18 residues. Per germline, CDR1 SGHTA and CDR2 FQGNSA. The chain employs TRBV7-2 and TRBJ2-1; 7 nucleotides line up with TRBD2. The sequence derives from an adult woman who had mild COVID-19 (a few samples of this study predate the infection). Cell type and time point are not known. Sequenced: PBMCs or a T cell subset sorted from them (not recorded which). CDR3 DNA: TGTGCCAGCAGCTGGCCAGCGGGACCTGTTACCTCCTACAATGAGCAGTTCTTC. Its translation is CASSWPAGPVTSYNEQFF.